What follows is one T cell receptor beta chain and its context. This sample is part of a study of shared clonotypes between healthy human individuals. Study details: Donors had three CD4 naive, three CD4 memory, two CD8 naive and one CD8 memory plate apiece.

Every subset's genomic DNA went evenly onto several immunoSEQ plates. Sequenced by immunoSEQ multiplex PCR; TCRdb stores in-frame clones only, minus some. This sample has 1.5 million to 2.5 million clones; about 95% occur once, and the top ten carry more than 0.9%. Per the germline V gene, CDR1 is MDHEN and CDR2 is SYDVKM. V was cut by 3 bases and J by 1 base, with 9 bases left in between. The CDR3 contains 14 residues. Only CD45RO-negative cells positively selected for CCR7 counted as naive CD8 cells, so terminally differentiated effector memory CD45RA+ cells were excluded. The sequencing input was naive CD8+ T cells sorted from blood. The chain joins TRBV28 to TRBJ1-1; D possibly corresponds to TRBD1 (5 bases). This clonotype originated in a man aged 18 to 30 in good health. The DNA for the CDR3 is TGTGCCAGCAGTTTCCGGGGGAGGAACACTGAAGCTTTCTTT. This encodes CASSFRGRNTEAFF.